The source of this T cell receptor (beta chain) is a study of T-cell reconstitution after alpha-beta-depleted transplantation in children (dated by TCRdb to 2015 to 2016). The study in broad terms: Using TCR repertoire profiling, the study followed T-cell immune reconstitution in a quantitative way in children after TCRalphabeta/CD19-depleted allogeneic hematopoietic cell transplantation.

What the authors observed across the whole study: Over the following months the frequencies of hyperexpanded clones went down, and after one year T-cell counts and TCRbeta diversity were mostly credited to newly produced T cells. The high TCRbeta diversity at day 60 in some patients was ascribed to recipient T cells and intrathymic progenitors that had survived conditioning. Apparently early alphabetaT-cell count recovery about two months after transplant reportedly relied on only several hundred rapidly expanded clones derived from non-depleted graft cells.

According to the study, the label for this sample's treatment or condition signals: allogeneic hematopoietic cell transplantation with graft depleted of TCRalphabeta T cells and CD19 B cells. Transplant recipients were children who received TCRalphabeta/CD19-depleted allogeneic hematopoietic cell grafts. Including cysteine and phenylalanine, the CDR3 has 11 amino acids. CDR3 DNA only is kept here, 33 bases in frame from base 1. V is pared back by 8 bases and J by 3 bases, with 5 bases lying between the germline termini. Libraries were built with PCR. TCRdb lists the instrument as Illumina HiSeq 2500. To normalize quantification of the TCRbeta repertoire, the TCR libraries were built with molecular barcoding that relied on unique molecular identifiers. TCRdb reprocessed the public reads (quality trimming at Q25 with fastp, clone calling with MiXCR) and kept in-frame beta chains. Each entry merges the rows of one CDR3 protein and shows their most common DNA and genes. A total of 240,000 or so distinct CDR3 sequences appear in this sample, approximately 8% of them only once. The top ten clonotypes cover 6.3% of the sample.

This clonotype was seen many times. This clone's antigen is unknown. Base qualities are not recorded, but no much larger clone differs from it by a single base. The sequence was obtained from a male patient under 18 who had a stem cell transplant for acute lymphoblastic leukemia, so the T cells may come from the graft donor. The sample consisted of PBMCs, mostly from graft donor cells, taken 180 days after TCRalphabeta/CD19-depleted stem cell transplant. The rearranged chain carries TRBV12-3 or TRBV12-4 and TRBJ1-5, with no confidently assigned D gene. The CDR3 region: CASGNNQPQHF. The nucleotide sequence is given as TGTGCCAGCGGGAACAATCAGCCCCAGCATTTT.